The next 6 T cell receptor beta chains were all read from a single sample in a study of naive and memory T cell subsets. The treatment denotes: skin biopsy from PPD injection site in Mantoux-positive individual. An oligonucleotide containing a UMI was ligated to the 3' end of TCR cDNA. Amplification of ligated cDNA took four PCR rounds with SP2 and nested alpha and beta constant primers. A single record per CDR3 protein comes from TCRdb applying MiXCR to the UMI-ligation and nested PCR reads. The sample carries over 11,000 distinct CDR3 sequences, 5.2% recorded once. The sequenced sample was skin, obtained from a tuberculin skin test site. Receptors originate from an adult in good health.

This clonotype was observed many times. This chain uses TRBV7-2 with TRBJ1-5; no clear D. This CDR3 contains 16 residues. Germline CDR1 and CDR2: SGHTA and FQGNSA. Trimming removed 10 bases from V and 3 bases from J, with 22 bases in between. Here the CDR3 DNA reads TGTGCCACTACAAATCCCCACGGGCCTCTCAATCAGCCCCAGCATTTT. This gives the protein CATTNPHGPLNQPQHF. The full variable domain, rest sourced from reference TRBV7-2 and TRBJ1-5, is GAGVSQSPSNKVTEKGKDVELRCDPISGHTALYWYRQSLGQGLEFLIYFQGNSAPDKSGLPSDRFSAERTGGSVSTLTIQRTQQEDSAVYLCATTNPHGPLNQPQHFGDGTRLSIL.

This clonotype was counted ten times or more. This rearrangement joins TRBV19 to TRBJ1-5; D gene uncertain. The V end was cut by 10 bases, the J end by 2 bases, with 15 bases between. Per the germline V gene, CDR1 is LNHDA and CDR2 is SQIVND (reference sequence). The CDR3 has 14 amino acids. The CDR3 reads CATHPLDGNQPQHF. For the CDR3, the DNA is TGTGCCACTCACCCCTTAGATGGCAATCAGCCCCAGCATTTT.

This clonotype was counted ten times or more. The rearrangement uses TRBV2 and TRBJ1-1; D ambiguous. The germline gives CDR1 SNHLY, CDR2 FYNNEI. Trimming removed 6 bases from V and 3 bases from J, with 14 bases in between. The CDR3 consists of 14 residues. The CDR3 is CASRKVGDDTEAFF. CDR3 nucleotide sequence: TGTGCCAGCAGGAAGGTCGGGGATGACACTGAAGCTTTCTTT.

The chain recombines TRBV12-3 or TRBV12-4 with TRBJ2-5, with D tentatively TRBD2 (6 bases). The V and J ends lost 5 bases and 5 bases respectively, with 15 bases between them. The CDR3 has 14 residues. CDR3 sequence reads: CASSRLGFRETQYF. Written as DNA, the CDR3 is TGTGCCAGCAGTCGACTAGGCTTTAGGGAGACCCAGTACTTC.

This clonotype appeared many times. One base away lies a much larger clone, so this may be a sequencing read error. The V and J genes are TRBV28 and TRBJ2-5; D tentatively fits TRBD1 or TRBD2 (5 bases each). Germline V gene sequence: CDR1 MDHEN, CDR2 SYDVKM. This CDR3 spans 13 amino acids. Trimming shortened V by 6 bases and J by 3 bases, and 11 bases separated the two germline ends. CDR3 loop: CASRGTREETQYF. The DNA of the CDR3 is TGTGCCAGCAGAGGGACCAGAGAAGAGACCCAGTACTTC.

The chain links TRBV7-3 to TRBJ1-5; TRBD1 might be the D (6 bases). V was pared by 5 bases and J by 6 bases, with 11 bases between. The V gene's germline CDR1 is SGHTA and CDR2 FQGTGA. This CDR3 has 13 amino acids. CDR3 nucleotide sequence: TGTGCCAGCAGCAGACAAGGGGGTCAGCCCCAGCATTTT. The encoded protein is CASSRQGGQPQHF.